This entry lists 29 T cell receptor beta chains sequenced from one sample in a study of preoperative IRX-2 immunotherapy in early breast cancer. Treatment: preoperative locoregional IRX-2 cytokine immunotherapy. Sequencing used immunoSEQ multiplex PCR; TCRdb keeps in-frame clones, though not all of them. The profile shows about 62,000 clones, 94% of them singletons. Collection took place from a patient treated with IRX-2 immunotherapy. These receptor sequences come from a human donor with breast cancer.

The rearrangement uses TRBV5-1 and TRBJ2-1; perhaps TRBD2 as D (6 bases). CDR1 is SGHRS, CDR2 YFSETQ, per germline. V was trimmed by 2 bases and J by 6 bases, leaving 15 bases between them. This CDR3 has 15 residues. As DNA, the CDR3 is TGCGCCAGCAGCTTTGGTCGTGGGGGGACCAATGAGCAGTTCTTC. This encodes CASSFGRGGTNEQFF.

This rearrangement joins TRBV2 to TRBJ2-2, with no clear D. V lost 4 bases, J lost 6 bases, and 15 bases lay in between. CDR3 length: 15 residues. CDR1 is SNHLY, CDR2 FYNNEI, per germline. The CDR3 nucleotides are TGTGCCAGCAGTGCCTCCGGGTCCCGGGCCGGGGAGCTGTTTTTT. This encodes CASSASGSRAGELFF. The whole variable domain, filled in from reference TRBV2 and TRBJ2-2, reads EPEVTQTPSHQVTQMGQEVILRCVPISNHLYFYWYRQILGQKVEFLVSFYNNEISEKSEIFDDQFSVERPDGSNFTLKIRSTKLEDSAMYFCASSASGSRAGELFFGEGSRLTVL.

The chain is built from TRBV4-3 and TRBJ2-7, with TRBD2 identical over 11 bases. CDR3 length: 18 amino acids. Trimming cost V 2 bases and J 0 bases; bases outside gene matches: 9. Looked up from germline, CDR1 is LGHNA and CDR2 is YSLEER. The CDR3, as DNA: TGCGCCAGCAGCCAACGCATCCTAGCGGGAGGCCTCTCCTACGAGCAGTACTTC. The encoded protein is CASSQRILAGGLSYEQYF.

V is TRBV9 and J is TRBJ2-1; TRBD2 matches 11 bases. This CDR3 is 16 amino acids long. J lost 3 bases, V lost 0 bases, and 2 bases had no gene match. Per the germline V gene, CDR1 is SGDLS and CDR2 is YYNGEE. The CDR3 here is CASSVGGLAVYNEQFF. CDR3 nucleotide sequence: TGTGCCAGCAGCGTAGGGGGACTAGCGGTCTACAATGAGCAGTTCTTC.

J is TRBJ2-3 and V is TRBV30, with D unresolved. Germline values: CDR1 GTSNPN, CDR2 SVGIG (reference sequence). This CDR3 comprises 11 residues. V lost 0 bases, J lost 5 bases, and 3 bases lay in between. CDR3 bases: TGTGCCTGGAGTGTACTAGATACGCAGTATTTT. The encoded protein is CAWSVLDTQYF.

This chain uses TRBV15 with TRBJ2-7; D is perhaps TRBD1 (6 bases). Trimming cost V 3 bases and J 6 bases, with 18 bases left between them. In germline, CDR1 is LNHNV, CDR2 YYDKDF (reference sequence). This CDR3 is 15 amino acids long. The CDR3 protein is CATSSSTGKDFEQYF. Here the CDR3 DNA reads TGTGCCACCAGCAGTAGTACAGGGAAAGACTTCGAGCAGTACTTC.

The CDR3 region is CASSLLQEGLHFYGYTF. The CDR3 DNA reads TGTGCCAGCAGTTTATTACAGGAAGGCCTTCATTTTTATGGCTACACCTTC. The chain is built from TRBV27 and TRBJ1-2; perhaps TRBD1 as D (5 bases). The CDR3 contains 17 residues. Trimming cost V 1 base and J 5 bases, with 20 bases left between them. From germline, CDR1 is MNHEY and CDR2 SMNVEV (reference sequence).

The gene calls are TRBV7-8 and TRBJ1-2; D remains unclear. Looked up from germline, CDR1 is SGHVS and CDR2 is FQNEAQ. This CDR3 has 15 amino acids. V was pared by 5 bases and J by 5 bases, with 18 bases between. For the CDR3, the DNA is TGTGCCAGCAGCCAATCCCGCTTCGCCCCTTATGGCTACACCTTC. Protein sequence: CASSQSRFAPYGYTF.

This CDR3 is CASSEGGAKYEQYF. CDR3 coding DNA: TGTGCCAGCAGTGAGGGAGGGGCTAAGTACGAGCAGTACTTC. The chain has TRBV2 and TRBJ2-7, with 7 bases identical to TRBD2. Germline CDR1 SNHLY, CDR2 FYNNEI. This CDR3 is built from 14 residues. Trimming took 3 bases from V and 4 from J; bases not matched to a gene: 6.

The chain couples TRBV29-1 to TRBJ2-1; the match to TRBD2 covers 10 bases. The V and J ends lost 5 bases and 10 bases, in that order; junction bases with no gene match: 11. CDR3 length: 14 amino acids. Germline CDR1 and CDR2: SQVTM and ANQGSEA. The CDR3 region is CSVPRLAGGWEQFF. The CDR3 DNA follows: TGCAGCGTTCCCAGACTAGCGGGCGGCTGGGAGCAGTTCTTC.

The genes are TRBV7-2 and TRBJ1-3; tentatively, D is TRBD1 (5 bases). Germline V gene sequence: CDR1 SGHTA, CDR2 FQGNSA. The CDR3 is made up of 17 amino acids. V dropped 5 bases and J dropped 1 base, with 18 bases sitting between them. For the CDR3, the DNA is TGTGCCAGCAGCCTAGACCTCAGGGCCCTATCTGGAAACACCATATATTTT. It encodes CASSLDLRALSGNTIYF.

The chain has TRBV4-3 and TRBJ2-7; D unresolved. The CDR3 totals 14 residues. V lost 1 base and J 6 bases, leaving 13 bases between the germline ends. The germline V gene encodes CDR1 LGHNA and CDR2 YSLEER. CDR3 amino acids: CASSQGVRLGEQYF. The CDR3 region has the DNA TGCGCCAGCAGCCAAGGAGTCCGCCTAGGCGAGCAGTACTTC.

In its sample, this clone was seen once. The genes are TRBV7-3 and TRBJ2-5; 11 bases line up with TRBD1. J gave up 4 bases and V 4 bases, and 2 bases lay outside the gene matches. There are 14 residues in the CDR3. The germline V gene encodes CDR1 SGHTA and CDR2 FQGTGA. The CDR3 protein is CASSSGQGGETQYF. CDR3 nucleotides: TGTGCCAGCAGCTCGGGACAGGGGGGAGAGACCCAGTACTTC.

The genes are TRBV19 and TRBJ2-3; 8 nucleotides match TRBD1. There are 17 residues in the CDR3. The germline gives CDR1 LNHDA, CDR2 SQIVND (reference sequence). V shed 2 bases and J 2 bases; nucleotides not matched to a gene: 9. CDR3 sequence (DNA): TGTGCCAGTAGTATAACCGGGGGACAGGCCTTCACAGATACGCAGTATTTT. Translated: CASSITGGQAFTDTQYF.

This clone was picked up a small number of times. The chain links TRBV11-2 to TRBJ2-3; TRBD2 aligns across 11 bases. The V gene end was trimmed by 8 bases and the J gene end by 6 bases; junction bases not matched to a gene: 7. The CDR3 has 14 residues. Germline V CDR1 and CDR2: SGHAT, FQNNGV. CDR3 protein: CASRTSGSVDTQYF. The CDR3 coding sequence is TGTGCCAGCCGAACTAGCGGGAGCGTGGATACGCAGTATTTT.

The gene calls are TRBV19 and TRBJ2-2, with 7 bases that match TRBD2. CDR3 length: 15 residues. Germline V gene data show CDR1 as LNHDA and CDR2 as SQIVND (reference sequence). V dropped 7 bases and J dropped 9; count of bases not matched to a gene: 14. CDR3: CASKPGGTGGRELFF. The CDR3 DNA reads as TGTGCCAGTAAACCCGGCGGGACGGGAGGTAGGGAGCTGTTTTTT. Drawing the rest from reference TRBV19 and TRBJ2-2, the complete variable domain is DGGITQSPKYLFRKEGQNVTLSCEQNLNHDAMYWYRQDPGQGLRLIYYSQIVNDFQKGDIAEGYSVSREKKESFPLTVTSAQKNPTAFYLCASKPGGTGGRELFFGEGSRLTVL.

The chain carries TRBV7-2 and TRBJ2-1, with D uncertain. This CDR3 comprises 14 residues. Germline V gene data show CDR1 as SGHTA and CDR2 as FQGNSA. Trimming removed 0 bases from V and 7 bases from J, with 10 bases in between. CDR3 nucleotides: TGTGCCAGCAGCTTAGCGTGGCGTATTAATGAGCAGTTCTTC. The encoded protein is CASSLAWRINEQFF.

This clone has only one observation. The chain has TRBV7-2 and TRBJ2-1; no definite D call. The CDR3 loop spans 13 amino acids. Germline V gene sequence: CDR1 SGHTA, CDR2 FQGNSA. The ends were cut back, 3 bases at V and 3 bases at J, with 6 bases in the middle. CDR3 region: CASSFNDYNEQFF. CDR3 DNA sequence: TGTGCCAGCAGCTTCAACGACTACAATGAGCAGTTCTTC.

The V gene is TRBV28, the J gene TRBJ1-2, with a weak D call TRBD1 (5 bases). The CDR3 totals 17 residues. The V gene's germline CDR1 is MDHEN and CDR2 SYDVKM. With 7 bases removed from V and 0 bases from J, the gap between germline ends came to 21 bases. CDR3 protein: CASTQPGRKDPNYGYTF. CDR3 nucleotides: TGTGCCAGCACCCAGCCAGGGAGAAAAGACCCTAACTATGGCTACACCTTC.

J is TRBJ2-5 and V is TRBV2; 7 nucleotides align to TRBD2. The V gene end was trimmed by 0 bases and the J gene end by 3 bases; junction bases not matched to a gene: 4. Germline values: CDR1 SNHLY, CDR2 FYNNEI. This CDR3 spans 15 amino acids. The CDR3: CASSEAAGVEETQYF. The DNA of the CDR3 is TGTGCCAGCAGTGAAGCGGCGGGGGTGGAAGAGACCCAGTACTTC.

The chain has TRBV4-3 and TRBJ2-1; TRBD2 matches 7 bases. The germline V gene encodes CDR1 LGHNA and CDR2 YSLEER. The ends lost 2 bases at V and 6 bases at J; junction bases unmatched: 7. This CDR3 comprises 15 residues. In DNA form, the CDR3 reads TGCGCCAGCAGCCAACGGTGGACTAGTTCCAATGAGCAGTTCTTC. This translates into CASSQRWTSSNEQFF.

This chain's CDR3 is CASSDPSRYPGSYEQYF. In DNA, the CDR3 is TGTGCCAGCAGTGACCCATCAAGGTACCCCGGGTCCTACGAGCAGTACTTC. V gene TRBV6-4 combines with J gene TRBJ2-7; no definite D call. Germline V CDR1 and CDR2: MRHNA, SNTAGT. This CDR3 has 17 residues. The V end lost 2 bases, the J end lost 1 base, and 18 bases lay between the germline ends.

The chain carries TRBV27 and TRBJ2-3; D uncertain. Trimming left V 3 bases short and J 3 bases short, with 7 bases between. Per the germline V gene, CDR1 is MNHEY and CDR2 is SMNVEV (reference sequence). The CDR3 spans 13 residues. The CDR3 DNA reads TGTGCCAGCAGTTTTTTTGGTACAGATACGCAGTATTTT. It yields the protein CASSFFGTDTQYF.

CDR3 amino acids: CASSRESGGRVSYNEQFF. CDR3 DNA sequence: TGTGCCAGCAGCCGGGAGAGCGGGGGGAGGGTATCCTACAATGAGCAGTTCTTC. This rearrangement joins TRBV4-2 to TRBJ2-1, with 9 bases fitting TRBD2. CDR1 LGHNA and CDR2 YNFKEQ come from the germline V gene. The trim removed 4 bases at V and 1 base at J, leaving 11 bases unmatched. The CDR3 covers 18 residues.

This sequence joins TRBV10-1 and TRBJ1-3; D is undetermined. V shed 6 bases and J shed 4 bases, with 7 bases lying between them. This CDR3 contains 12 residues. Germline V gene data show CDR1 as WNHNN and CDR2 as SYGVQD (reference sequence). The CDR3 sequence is CASRVDGNTIYF. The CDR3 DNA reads TGCGCCAGCAGGGTTGACGGAAACACCATATATTTT.

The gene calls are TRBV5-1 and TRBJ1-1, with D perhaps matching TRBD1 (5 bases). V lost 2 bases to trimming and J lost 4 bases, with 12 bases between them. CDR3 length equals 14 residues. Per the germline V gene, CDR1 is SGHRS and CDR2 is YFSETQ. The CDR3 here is CASSFPGASTEAFF. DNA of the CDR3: TGCGCCAGCAGCTTTCCCGGGGCTAGCACTGAAGCTTTCTTT.

CDR3 bases: TGTGCCAGCAGCTTAGGGGTCGGGCGCGGGTTGGTTCCCCTCCACTTT. This sequence encodes CASSLGVGRGLVPLHF. The chain recombines TRBV13 with TRBJ1-6, with no clear D. This CDR3 spans 16 amino acids. V was cut by 0 bases and J by 13 bases, with 19 bases left in between. In germline, CDR1 is PRHDT, CDR2 FYEKMQ (reference sequence).

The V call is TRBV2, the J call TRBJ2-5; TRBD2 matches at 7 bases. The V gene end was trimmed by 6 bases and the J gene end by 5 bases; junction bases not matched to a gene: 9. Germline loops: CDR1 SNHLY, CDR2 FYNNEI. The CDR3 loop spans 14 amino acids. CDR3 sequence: CASRAHGGGETQYF. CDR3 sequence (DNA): TGTGCCAGCAGGGCCCATGGGGGAGGGGAGACCCAGTACTTC.

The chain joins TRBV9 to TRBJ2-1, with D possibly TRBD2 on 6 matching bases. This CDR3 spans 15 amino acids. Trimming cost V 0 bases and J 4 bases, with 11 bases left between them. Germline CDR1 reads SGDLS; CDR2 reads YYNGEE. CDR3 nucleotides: TGTGCCAGCAGCGTAGCGGGGGTTTTTTACAATGAGCAGTTCTTC. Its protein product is CASSVAGVFYNEQFF.